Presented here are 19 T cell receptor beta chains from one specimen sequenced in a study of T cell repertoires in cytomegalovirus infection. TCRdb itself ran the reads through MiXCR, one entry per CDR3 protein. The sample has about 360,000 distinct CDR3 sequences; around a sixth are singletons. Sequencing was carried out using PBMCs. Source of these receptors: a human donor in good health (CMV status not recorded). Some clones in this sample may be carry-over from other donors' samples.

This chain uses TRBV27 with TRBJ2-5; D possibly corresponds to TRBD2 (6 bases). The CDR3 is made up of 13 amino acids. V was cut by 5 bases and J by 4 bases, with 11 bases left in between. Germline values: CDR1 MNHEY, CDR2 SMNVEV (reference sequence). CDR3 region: CASSPDGGETQYF. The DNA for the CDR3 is TGTGCCAGCAGTCCGGACGGGGGAGAGACCCAGTACTTC.

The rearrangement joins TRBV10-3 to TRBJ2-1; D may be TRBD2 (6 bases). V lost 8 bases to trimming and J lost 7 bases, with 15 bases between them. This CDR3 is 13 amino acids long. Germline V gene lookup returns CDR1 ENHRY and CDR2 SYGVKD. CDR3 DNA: TGTGCCATCGGAGAGGGGAGGACAAATGAGCAGTTCTTC. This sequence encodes CAIGEGRTNEQFF.

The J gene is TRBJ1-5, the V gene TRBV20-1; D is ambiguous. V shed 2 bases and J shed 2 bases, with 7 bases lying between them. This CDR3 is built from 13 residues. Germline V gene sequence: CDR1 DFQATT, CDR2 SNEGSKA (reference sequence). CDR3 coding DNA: TGCAGTGCTAGAATAGGACGCAATCAGCCCCAGCATTTT. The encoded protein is CSARIGRNQPQHF.

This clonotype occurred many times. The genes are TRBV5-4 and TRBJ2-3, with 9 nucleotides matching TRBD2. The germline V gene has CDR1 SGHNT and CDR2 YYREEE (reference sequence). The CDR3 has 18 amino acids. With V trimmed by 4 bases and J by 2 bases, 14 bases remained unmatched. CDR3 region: CASSPFGRRLADTDTQYF. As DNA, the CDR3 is TGTGCCAGCAGCCCTTTTGGACGAAGACTAGCGGACACAGATACGCAGTATTTT.

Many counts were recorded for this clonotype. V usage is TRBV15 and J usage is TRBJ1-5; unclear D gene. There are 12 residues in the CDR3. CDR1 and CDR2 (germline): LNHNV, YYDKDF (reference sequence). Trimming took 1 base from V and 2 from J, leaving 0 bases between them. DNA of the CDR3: TGTGCCACCAGCAGAGGCAATCAGCCCCAGCATTTT. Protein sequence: CATSRGNQPQHF.

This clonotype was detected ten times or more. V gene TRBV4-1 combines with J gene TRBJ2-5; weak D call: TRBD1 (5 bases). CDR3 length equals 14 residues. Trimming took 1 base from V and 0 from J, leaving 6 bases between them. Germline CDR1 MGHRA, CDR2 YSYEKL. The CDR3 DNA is TGCGCCAGCAGCCAAGGACAGAACCAAGAGACCCAGTACTTC. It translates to CASSQGQNQETQYF.

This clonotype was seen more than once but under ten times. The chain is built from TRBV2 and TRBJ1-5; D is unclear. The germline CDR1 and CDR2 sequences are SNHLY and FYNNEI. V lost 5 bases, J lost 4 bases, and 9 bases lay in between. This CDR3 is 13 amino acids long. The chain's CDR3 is CASSPDWNQPQHF. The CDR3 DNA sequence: TGTGCCAGCAGTCCCGACTGGAATCAGCCCCAGCATTTT.

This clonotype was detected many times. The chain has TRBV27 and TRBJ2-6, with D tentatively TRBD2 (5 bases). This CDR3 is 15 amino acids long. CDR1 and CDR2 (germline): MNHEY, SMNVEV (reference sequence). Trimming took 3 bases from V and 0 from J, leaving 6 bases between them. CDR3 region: CASSFDYSGANVLTF. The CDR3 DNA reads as TGTGCCAGCAGTTTTGACTACTCTGGGGCCAACGTCCTGACTTTC. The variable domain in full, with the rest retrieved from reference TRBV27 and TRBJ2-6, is EAQVTQNPRYLITVTGKKLTVTCSQNMNHEYMSWYRQDPGLGLRQIYYSMNVEVTDKGDVPEGYKVSRKEKRNFPLILESPSPNQTSLYFCASSFDYSGANVLTFGAGSRLTVL.

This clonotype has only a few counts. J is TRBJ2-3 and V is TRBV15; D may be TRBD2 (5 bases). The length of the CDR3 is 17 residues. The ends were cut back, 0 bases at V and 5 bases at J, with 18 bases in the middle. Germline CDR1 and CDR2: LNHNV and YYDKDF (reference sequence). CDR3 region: CATSREKPSLGVDTQYF. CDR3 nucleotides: TGTGCCACCAGCAGAGAAAAGCCAAGTTTGGGAGTAGATACGCAGTATTTT.

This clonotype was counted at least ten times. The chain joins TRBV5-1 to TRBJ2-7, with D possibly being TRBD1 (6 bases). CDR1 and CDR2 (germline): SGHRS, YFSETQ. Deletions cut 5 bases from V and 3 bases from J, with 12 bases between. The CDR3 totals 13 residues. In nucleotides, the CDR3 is TGCGCCAGCAGTCGGGACACGGGCTACGAGCAGTACTTC. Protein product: CASSRDTGYEQYF.

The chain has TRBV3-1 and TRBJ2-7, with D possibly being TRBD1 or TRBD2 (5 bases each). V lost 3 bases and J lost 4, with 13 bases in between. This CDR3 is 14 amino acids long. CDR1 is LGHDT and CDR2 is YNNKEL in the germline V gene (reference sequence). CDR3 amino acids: CASSHRDRDYEQYF. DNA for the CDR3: TGTGCCAGCAGCCACCGGGACCGGGATTACGAGCAGTACTTC.

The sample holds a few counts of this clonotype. CDR3 residues: CATSDLTSGGSGDTDTQYF. The CDR3, as DNA: TGTGCCACCAGTGATTTGACTAGCGGGGGTTCCGGAGACACAGATACGCAGTATTTT. The V and J genes are TRBV24-1 and TRBJ2-3, with 11 bases matching TRBD2. Germline loops: CDR1 KGHDR, CDR2 SFDVKD. The ends lost 0 bases at V and 2 bases at J; junction bases unmatched: 9. This CDR3 has 19 amino acids.

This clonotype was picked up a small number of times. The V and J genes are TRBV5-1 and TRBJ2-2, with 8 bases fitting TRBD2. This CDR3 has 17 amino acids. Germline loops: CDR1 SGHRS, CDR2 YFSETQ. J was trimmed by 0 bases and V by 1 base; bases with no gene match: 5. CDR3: CASSLRAGGPNTGELFF. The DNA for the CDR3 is TGCGCCAGCAGCTTGCGTGCGGGGGGTCCGAACACCGGGGAGCTGTTTTTT.

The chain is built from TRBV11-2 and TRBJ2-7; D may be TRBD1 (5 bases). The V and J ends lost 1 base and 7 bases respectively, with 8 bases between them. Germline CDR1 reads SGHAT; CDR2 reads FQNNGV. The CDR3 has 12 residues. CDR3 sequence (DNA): TGTGCCAGCAGCTTAGGGTCAGGGGAGCAGTACTTC. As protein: CASSLGSGEQYF. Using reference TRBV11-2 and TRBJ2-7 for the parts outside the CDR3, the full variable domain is EAGVAQSPRYKIIEKRQSVAFWCNPISGHATLYWYQQILGQGPKLLIQFQNNGVVDDSQLPKDRFSAERLKGVDSTLKIQPAKLEDSAVYLCASSLGSGEQYFGPGTRLTVT.

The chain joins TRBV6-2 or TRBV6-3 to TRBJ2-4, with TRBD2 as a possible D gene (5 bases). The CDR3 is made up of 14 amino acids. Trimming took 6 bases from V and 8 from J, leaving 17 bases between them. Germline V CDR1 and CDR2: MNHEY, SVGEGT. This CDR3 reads CASSPAGKGDIQYF. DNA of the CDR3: TGTGCCAGCAGCCCTGCCGGAAAGGGAGACATTCAGTACTTC.

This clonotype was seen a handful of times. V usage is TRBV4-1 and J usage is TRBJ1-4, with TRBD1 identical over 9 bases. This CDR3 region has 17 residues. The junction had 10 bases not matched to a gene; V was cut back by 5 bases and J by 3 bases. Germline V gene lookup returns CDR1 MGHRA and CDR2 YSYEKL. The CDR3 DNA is TGCGCCAGCAGCTCCACCGGGACAGGGTGGGCTAATGAAAAACTGTTTTTT. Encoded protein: CASSSTGTGWANEKLFF.

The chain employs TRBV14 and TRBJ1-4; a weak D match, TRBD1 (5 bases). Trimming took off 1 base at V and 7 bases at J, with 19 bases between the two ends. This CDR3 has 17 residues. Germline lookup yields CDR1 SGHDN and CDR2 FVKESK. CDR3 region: CASSQGWPRGGREKLFF. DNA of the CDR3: TGTGCCAGCAGCCAAGGGTGGCCCCGCGGGGGACGTGAAAAACTGTTTTTT.

CDR3 sequence: CSVEARNNEQFF. The CDR3 coding sequence is TGCAGCGTTGAAGCTAGGAACAATGAGCAGTTCTTC. The chain uses TRBV29-1 and TRBJ2-1; no clear D gene. Germline CDR1 SQVTM, CDR2 ANQGSEA. The ends were cut back, 1 base at V and 5 bases at J, with 6 bases in the middle. The CDR3 sequence is 12 residues long.

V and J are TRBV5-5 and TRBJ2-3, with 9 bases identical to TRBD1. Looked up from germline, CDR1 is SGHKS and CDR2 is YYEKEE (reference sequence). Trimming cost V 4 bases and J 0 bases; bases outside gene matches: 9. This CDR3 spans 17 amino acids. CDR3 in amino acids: CASSGTGGGLSTDTQYF. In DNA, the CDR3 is TGTGCCAGCAGCGGTACAGGGGGCGGTTTAAGCACAGATACGCAGTATTTT.